This T cell receptor beta chain appears in the sequencing data of a study of T cell repertoires in cytomegalovirus infection. Overall study: The public TCR beta signatures pointed to both CMV infection and matching HLA type.

This CDR3 contains 15 residues. Germline V lookup: CDR1 SGHTA, CDR2 FQGNSA. V shed 5 bases and J shed 4 bases, with 17 bases lying between them. This clonotype was counted a few times. Its antigen is not identified. One entry per CDR3 protein, called by TCRdb with MiXCR from the reads. The sample includes hundreds of thousands of distinct CDR3 sequences, around 30% seen only once; the top ten take over 12%. The rearrangement joins TRBV7-2 to TRBJ1-2; D remains unclear. The sequence derives from a human donor in good health (CMV status not recorded). Some clones in this sample may be carry-over from other donors' samples. Sequences were derived from cultured CD8+ T cells from PBMCs, sampled from culture after CMV antigen stimulation. The CDR3 reads CASSRKGPQSYGYTF. The CDR3 DNA reads TGTGCCAGCAGCCGCAAAGGGCCCCAAAGCTATGGCTACACCTTC. The whole variable domain, remainder taken from reference TRBV7-2 and TRBJ1-2, is GAGVSQSPSNKVTEKGKDVELRCDPISGHTALYWYRQSLGQGLEFLIYFQGNSAPDKSGLPSDRFSAERTGGSVSTLTIQRTQQEDSAVYLCASSRKGPQSYGYTFGSGTRLTVV.